These 15 T cell receptor beta chains were sequenced from one sample in a study of CD8+CD57+ T cells in acquired aplastic anemia (dated by TCRdb to the late 2010s). Expansion of CD8+CD57+ cells had been shown by flow cytometry in the patients chosen for sequencing. Reads for this sample came from an Illumina HiSeq 2000. TCR beta VDJ combination and CDR3 sequence profiling used genomic DNA as the template. TCRdb's own reprocessing of the public reads used fastp at Q25 and MiXCR and kept productive beta chains. All rows with the same CDR3 protein become a single entry with the most common DNA and genes. The sample data list 150,000 to 200,000 distinct CDR3 sequences, and around 48% of these were observed just once. The biggest ten clones account for 1.1% of the sample. The specimen was sorted CD4+, CD8+, or CD8+CD57+ T cells (not recorded which) from PBMCs. Receptors were obtained from a human donor with aplastic anemia.

This clonotype was recorded at least ten times. This rearrangement joins TRBV4-3 to TRBJ2-2, with a weak D call TRBD1 (6 bases). CDR1 LGHNA and CDR2 YSLEER come from the germline V gene. The CDR3 contains 14 residues. V shed 7 bases and J shed 4 bases, with 13 bases lying between them. The CDR3 sequence: CASKSARGTGELFF. As DNA, the CDR3 is TGCGCCAGCAAATCGGCCAGGGGCACCGGGGAGCTGTTTTTT.

In this sample, this clonotype turned up many times. The V call is TRBV4-3, the J call TRBJ2-7; D unresolved. The germline V gene encodes CDR1 LGHNA and CDR2 YSLEER. The CDR3 totals 16 residues. V shed 4 bases and J shed 2 bases, with 18 bases lying between them. The CDR3 loop is CASSPPYRAPTYEQYF. Written as DNA, the CDR3 is TGCGCCAGCAGCCCCCCATACCGGGCGCCAACCTACGAGCAGTACTTC.

This clonotype was counted a few times. This chain joins TRBV20-1 and TRBJ1-6; the D gene is possibly TRBD1 (6 bases). V was shortened by 2 bases and J by 6 bases, with 8 bases between the two germline ends. The CDR3 loop spans 13 amino acids. Germline loops: CDR1 DFQATT, CDR2 SNEGSKA (reference sequence). As DNA, the CDR3 is TGCAGTGCTAGAAAGGGGGTTAATTCACCCCTCCACTTT. Amino acid sequence: CSARKGVNSPLHF.

In its sample, this clonotype was seen many times. This chain connects TRBV6-1 to TRBJ2-3; the D gene is possibly TRBD2 (6 bases). This CDR3 comprises 16 residues. Trimming took 6 bases from V and 4 from J, leaving 20 bases between them. Per germline, CDR1 MNHNS and CDR2 SASEGT. The CDR3 bases are TGTGCCAGCAGACAACTAGCCCCTGGTAGCGCAGATACGCAGTATTTT. Translating it yields CASRQLAPGSADTQYF.

A word on this clonotype: A much larger clone lies one base from this, so it may be a read error. The chain employs TRBV14 and TRBJ2-1; D possibly matches TRBD1 or TRBD2 (5 bases each). This CDR3 comprises 15 residues. Germline CDR1 is SGHDN and CDR2 is FVKESK. The V and J ends lost 5 bases and 9 bases respectively, with 20 bases between them. CDR3 nucleotides: TGTGCCAGCAGCGGGACCTCCGGGGTGTCCACTGAGCAGTTCTTC. Translation: CASSGTSGVSTEQFF.

This chain uses TRBV5-5 with TRBJ2-5, with D hard to call. CDR3 size: 16 residues. Germline assignment: CDR1 SGHKS and CDR2 YYEKEE (reference sequence). Trimming took 4 bases from V and 6 from J, leaving 22 bases between them. In DNA form, the CDR3 reads TGTGCCAGCAGCCCCCGCCGGCACCTCGTTGGACAGACCCAGTACTTC. Amino acids: CASSPRRHLVGQTQYF. The full variable domain, completed using reference TRBV5-5 and TRBJ2-5, is DAGVTQSPTHLIKTRGQQVTLRCSPISGHKSVSWYQQVLGQGPQFIFQYYEKEERGRGNFPDRFSARQFPNYSSELNVNALLLGDSALYLCASSPRRHLVGQTQYFGPGTRLLVL.

The chain recombines TRBV5-5 with TRBJ1-5, with a weak D call TRBD1 (5 bases). Germline CDR1 SGHKS, CDR2 YYEKEE (reference sequence). This CDR3 has 14 amino acids. The V end was cut by 2 bases, the J end by 2 bases, with 8 bases between. The CDR3 sequence: CASSFRAGNQPQHF. The CDR3 DNA is TGTGCCAGCAGCTTCAGGGCGGGCAATCAGCCCCAGCATTTT.

The rearrangement joins TRBV2 to TRBJ2-1, with 9 bases fitting TRBD2. From germline, CDR1 is SNHLY and CDR2 FYNNEI. The junction had 4 bases not matched to a gene; V was cut back by 7 bases and J by 0 bases. CDR3 length: 15 amino acids. The CDR3 DNA reads as TGTGCCAGCATAGCGGGGGCCAGCTCCTACAATGAGCAGTTCTTC. Translated, it gives CASIAGASSYNEQFF.

This rearrangement joins TRBV7-8 to TRBJ1-6; D is undetermined. The CDR3 is 16 amino acids. The V end was cut by 5 bases, the J end by 0 bases, with 11 bases between. The V gene's germline CDR1 is SGHVS and CDR2 FQNEAQ. The CDR3 DNA is TGTGCCAGCAGCCCCGAGCTGTGCTCCTATAATTCACCCCTCCACTTT. This encodes CASSPELCSYNSPLHF.

This clonotype appeared a few times. CDR3: CASSLEAGGSFF. Here the CDR3 DNA reads TGTGCCAGCAGCTTGGAGGCAGGAGGTTCTTTCTTT. The chain carries TRBV5-4 and TRBJ1-1; no clear D. The CDR3 spans 12 residues. Trimming shortened V by 0 bases and J by 12 bases, and 12 bases separated the two germline ends. Germline V CDR1 and CDR2: SGHNT, YYREEE (reference sequence).

This chain uses TRBV29-1 with TRBJ2-7; D perhaps matches TRBD1 (7 bases). The length of the CDR3 is 13 residues. Trimming removed 5 bases at V and 7 bases at J, with 18 bases between. Germline CDR1 and CDR2: SQVTM and ANQGSEA. CDR3 amino acids: CSVQGSGGQEQYF. The DNA for the CDR3 is TGCAGCGTTCAGGGGTCAGGGGGGCAAGAGCAGTACTTC.

This clonotype was detected only a few times. A much larger clone differs from this one at a single base, so this may be a read error. The rearrangement uses TRBV19 and TRBJ1-1; D ambiguous. Germline assignment: CDR1 LNHDA and CDR2 SQIVND (reference sequence). The V end was cut by 7 bases, the J end by 8 bases, with 20 bases between. This CDR3 contains 14 residues. Here the CDR3 reads CASISPGSLIEAFF. The CDR3 DNA is TGTGCCAGTATTTCCCCGGGCTCACTCATAGAAGCTTTCTTT.

This clonotype occurred many times. The V and J genes are TRBV13 and TRBJ1-1, with D possibly matching TRBD1 (5 bases). Trimming shortened V by 1 base and J by 4 bases, and 13 bases separated the two germline ends. Germline V gives CDR1 PRHDT, CDR2 FYEKMQ (reference sequence). CDR3 size: 15 residues. The CDR3 DNA follows: TGTGCCAGCAGCTTAGTTTACCCAGGGACCACTGAAGCTTTCTTT. It encodes CASSLVYPGTTEAFF.

This clonotype was counted ten times or more. The chain recombines TRBV6-5 with TRBJ1-1, with D uncertain. Trimming removed 4 bases from V and 0 bases from J, with 6 bases in between. Germline CDR1 and CDR2: MNHEY and SVGAGI. CDR3 length: 13 residues. Here the CDR3 reads CASSSYLNTEAFF. The CDR3 DNA is TGTGCCAGCAGTTCCTACTTGAACACTGAAGCTTTCTTT.

This clonotype was seen at least ten times. The chain has TRBV20-1 and TRBJ2-2, with D perhaps TRBD1 or TRBD2 (5 bases each). Germline lookup yields CDR1 DFQATT and CDR2 SNEGSKA (reference sequence). This CDR3 contains 15 residues. V lost 2 bases and J 1 base, leaving 11 bases between the germline ends. CDR3 residues: CSARSGQQNTGELFF. In DNA, the CDR3 is TGCAGTGCTAGATCGGGGCAACAGAACACCGGGGAGCTGTTTTTT.